The clone carrying this T cell receptor (beta chain) was observed at least ten times. The ends lost 6 bases at V and 4 bases at J; junction bases unmatched: 6. The CDR3 has 13 amino acids. Germline CDR1 reads DFQATT; CDR2 reads SNEGSKA (reference sequence). This sample is drawn from a study of identical twins. TCRdb analysed the 5' RACE reads with MiXCR anew, one entry per CDR3 protein. Counted here are approximately 300,000 distinct CDR3 sequences, less than 9.5% occurring once; the ten biggest clones make up around 7.1%. These sequences were also reported in another study, on yellow fever vaccine responses in identical twins.

Sequenced input: CD8+ T cells sorted from blood. This receptor was obtained from a woman aged 18 to 35 in good health. The rearrangement uses TRBV20-1 and TRBJ2-1; 7 nucleotides agree with TRBD1. The CDR3 DNA sequence: TGCAGTGCCCGGGACAGAGCTTACAATGAGCAGTTCTTC. This encodes CSARDRAYNEQFF.